This T cell receptor (beta chain) was sequenced in a study of blood T cell repertoires in COVID-19. The germline gives CDR1 LNHDA, CDR2 SQIVND (reference sequence). The ends were cut back, 4 bases at V and 3 bases at J, with 9 bases in the middle. The CDR3 is 14 residues long. The assay was immunoSEQ multiplex PCR, and TCRdb's table has in-frame clones only and misses some. The sample yields 90,000 to 100,000 clones, 81% seen once. Specimen: peripheral blood. This sequence originates from a woman of 80 years or more with acute or convalescent COVID-19. The chain employs TRBV19 and TRBJ1-4; no clear D gene. CDR3 sequence: CASSNELSNEKLFF. The DNA of the CDR3 is TGTGCCAGTAGTAACGAGTTGTCTAATGAAAAACTGTTTTTT. Variable domain in full (rest from reference TRBV19 and TRBJ1-4): DGGITQSPKYLFRKEGQNVTLSCEQNLNHDAMYWYRQDPGQGLRLIYYSQIVNDFQKGDIAEGYSVSREKKESFPLTVTSAQKNPTAFYLCASSNELSNEKLFFGSGTQLSVL.